Following are 4 T cell receptor beta chains from one sample sequenced in a study of PD-1 blockade in classical Hodgkin lymphoma. The table came from immunoSEQ multiplex PCR; TCRdb's copy has only in-frame clones and leaves some out. Counted here are roughly 60,000 clones, around nine tenths occurring once; the ten biggest clones make up approximately 9.8%. Patients all relapsed after autologous stem cell transplantation, and there was variation in brentuximab vedotin exposure. Sequencing was performed on peripheral blood mononuclear cells (PBMCs), taken at baseline. These receptors originate from a human donor with classical Hodgkin lymphoma.

The chain recombines TRBV27 with TRBJ2-1, with TRBD1 matching over 7 bases. Germline loops: CDR1 MNHEY, CDR2 SMNVEV (reference sequence). The CDR3 spans 15 residues. V shed 5 bases and J 1 base; nucleotides not matched to a gene: 5. The CDR3 loop is CASSDGTASYNEQFF. As DNA, the CDR3 is TGTGCCAGCAGTGACGGGACAGCATCCTACAATGAGCAGTTCTTC.

This chain connects TRBV10-1 to TRBJ2-2; D ambiguous. Germline CDR1 is WNHNN and CDR2 is SYGVQD (reference sequence). CDR3 length equals 14 residues. V lost 5 bases, J lost 2 bases, and 9 bases lay in between. The CDR3, as DNA: TGCGCCAGCAGTATCGACGGTAACACCGGGGAGCTGTTTTTT. This gives the protein CASSIDGNTGELFF.

The CDR3 spells CASSTRGETTHHYNEQFF. The CDR3 DNA reads TGTGCCAGCAGCACCCGGGGGGAGACAACCCACCATTACAATGAGCAGTTCTTC. This chain joins TRBV9 and TRBJ2-1; 7 bases fit TRBD2. This CDR3 has 18 residues. J gave up 4 bases and V 4 bases, and 17 bases lay outside the gene matches. Germline V gene data show CDR1 as SGDLS and CDR2 as YYNGEE.

The rearrangement joins TRBV28 to TRBJ2-3, with 7 bases aligning to TRBD2. The V gene end was trimmed by 7 bases and the J gene end by 0 bases; junction bases not matched to a gene: 4. The germline gives CDR1 MDHEN, CDR2 SYDVKM. The CDR3 is 14 amino acids. The CDR3 loop reads CASKGTISTDTQYF. The DNA of the CDR3 is TGTGCCAGCAAAGGGACTATAAGCACAGATACGCAGTATTTT. The full variable domain, its missing parts supplied by reference TRBV28 and TRBJ2-3, is DVKVTQSSRYLVKRTGEKVFLECVQDMDHENMFWYRQDPGLGLRLIYFSYDVKMKEKGDIPEGYSVSREKKERFSLILESASTNQTSMYLCASKGTISTDTQYFGPGTRLTVL.